One sample yielded the 26 T cell receptor beta chains listed below, sequenced in a study of blood T cell repertoires in COVID-19. Sequencing used immunoSEQ multiplex PCR; TCRdb keeps in-frame clones, though not all of them. The sample includes roughly 380,000 clones, around 87% seen only once; the top ten take 1.3%. Sequencing was done on a sample of PBMCs or T cells enriched from blood (not recorded which). The receptor source for this set is a man younger than 45 who had recovered from COVID-19.

The CDR3 protein is CSATRGNEQFF. In DNA form, the CDR3 reads TGCAGTGCTACTAGGGGCAATGAGCAGTTCTTC. This chain uses TRBV20-1 with TRBJ2-1, with D possibly being TRBD1 (5 bases). The V gene lost 4 bases and the J gene lost 6 bases, with 7 bases spanning the gap. The CDR3 contains 11 residues. Germline CDR1 reads DFQATT; CDR2 reads SNEGSKA (reference sequence).

The chain carries TRBV3-1 (or the pseudogene TRBV3-2) and TRBJ2-2; the match to TRBD2 covers 13 bases. The CDR3 consists of 18 residues. CDR1 is LGHDT and CDR2 is YNNKEL in the germline V gene (reference sequence). V was pared by 0 bases and J by 0 bases, with 1 base of the junction left unmatched. Written as DNA, the CDR3 is TGTGCCAGCAGCCAAGAAGGGACTAGCGGGACGAACACCGGGGAGCTGTTTTTT. It translates to CASSQEGTSGTNTGELFF.

The V call is TRBV4-1, the J call TRBJ1-2; no clear D gene. Germline CDR1 is MGHRA and CDR2 is YSYEKL. The length of the CDR3 is 16 residues. Deletions cut 1 base from V and 8 bases from J, with 20 bases between. CDR3 in amino acids: CASSQVGRSTIWGYTF. The DNA for the CDR3 is TGCGCCAGCAGCCAAGTTGGCAGGTCGACGATCTGGGGCTACACCTTC.

The chain recombines TRBV6-2 or TRBV6-3 with TRBJ1-1; tentatively, D is TRBD1 (5 bases). The CDR3 extends over 12 amino acids. Germline V gives CDR1 MNHEY, CDR2 SVGEGT. Trimming shortened V by 1 base and J by 7 bases, and 7 bases separated the two germline ends. CDR3 in amino acids: CASSYWGGEAFF. The CDR3 region has the DNA TGTGCCAGCAGTTACTGGGGGGGTGAAGCTTTCTTT.

This chain links TRBV20-1 with TRBJ2-7; weak D call: TRBD1 (5 bases). V was trimmed by 1 base and J by 7 bases, leaving 8 bases between them. This CDR3 spans 11 amino acids. Germline CDR1 and CDR2: DFQATT and SNEGSKA (reference sequence). DNA for the CDR3: TGCAGTGCTAGAGGACAGAATGAGCAGTACTTC. Amino acid sequence: CSARGQNEQYF.

This rearrangement joins TRBV9 to TRBJ2-2; 10 positions match TRBD2. The CDR3 contains 16 residues. Unmatched junction bases numbered 4, after V lost 4 bases and J lost 1 base. Germline lookup yields CDR1 SGDLS and CDR2 YYNGEE. This CDR3 is CASSFSGGQNTGELFF. CDR3 coding DNA: TGTGCCAGCAGCTTTAGCGGGGGGCAGAACACCGGGGAGCTGTTTTTT. Combining the CDR3 with reference TRBV9 and TRBJ2-2 gives the whole variable domain DSGVTQTPKHLITATGQRVTLRCSPRSGDLSVYWYQQSLDQGLQFLIQYYNGEERAKGNILERFSAQQFPDLHSELNLSSLELGDSALYFCASSFSGGQNTGELFFGEGSRLTVL.

The rearrangement joins TRBV9 to TRBJ1-2; 7 positions match TRBD1. This CDR3 contains 14 residues. Looked up from germline, CDR1 is SGDLS and CDR2 is YYNGEE. The trim removed 5 bases at V and 1 base at J, leaving 5 bases unmatched. The CDR3 sequence: CASSTGQYNYGYTF. The CDR3 DNA reads as TGTGCCAGCAGTACGGGACAGTATAACTATGGCTACACCTTC.

The chain links TRBV18 to TRBJ1-1; 10 positions agree with TRBD1. The CDR3 length is 15 residues. CDR1 is KGHSH, CDR2 LQKENI, per germline. After removal of 3 bases from V and 4 bases from J, the junction contained 5 bases not matched to a gene. The CDR3 DNA follows: TGTGCCAGCTCACCGCGACAGGGGGCAGGCACTGAAGCTTTCTTT. Its translation: CASSPRQGAGTEAFF.

The CDR3 sequence: CASSLQRTSSKWNEQFF. The CDR3 nucleotides read TGTGCCAGCAGTCTCCAACGCACTAGCTCAAAGTGGAATGAGCAGTTCTTC. The chain has TRBV27 and TRBJ2-1; D is perhaps TRBD2 (6 bases). Germline values: CDR1 MNHEY, CDR2 SMNVEV (reference sequence). V was clipped by 5 bases and J by 7 bases, with 24 bases between them. This CDR3 is built from 17 residues.

This clone was seen once. J is TRBJ1-6 and V is TRBV11-2, with D uncertain. The CDR3 runs 14 residues. From germline, CDR1 is SGHAT and CDR2 FQNNGV. The ends were cut back, 5 bases at V and 9 bases at J, with 14 bases in the middle. The CDR3 DNA sequence: TGTGCCAGCAGCCGTACAGCTTTCGGTTCACCCCTCCACTTT. Residues: CASSRTAFGSPLHF.

The chain has TRBV18 and TRBJ1-2, with D tentatively TRBD1 (5 bases). Germline assignment: CDR1 KGHSH and CDR2 LQKENI. The CDR3 contains 16 residues. The V and J ends lost 3 bases and 3 bases respectively, with 17 bases between them. The CDR3 is CASSPVGGTRDYGYTF. CDR3 bases: TGTGCCAGCTCACCGGTGGGGGGAACTCGGGACTATGGCTACACCTTC.

The V and J genes are TRBV10-3 and TRBJ1-4, with TRBD1 matching over 7 bases. The V and J ends lost 10 bases and 8 bases, in that order; junction bases with no gene match: 4. The CDR3 runs to 11 residues. CDR1 and CDR2 (germline): ENHRY, SYGVKD. The CDR3 reads CATSQGEKLFF. The CDR3 nucleotides read TGTGCCACCTCACAGGGGGAAAAACTGTTTTTT.

The chain links TRBV5-4 to TRBJ1-4, with TRBD1 matching 7 bases. CDR3 size: 17 residues. Trimming at V came to 4 bases and at J to 2 bases, leaving 11 bases not matched to a gene. Germline CDR1 and CDR2: SGHNT and YYREEE (reference sequence). The CDR3 loop reads CASSQLGGWGTNEKLFF. CDR3 DNA sequence: TGTGCCAGCAGCCAGCTAGGGGGCTGGGGGACTAATGAAAAACTGTTTTTT.

This chain uses TRBV25-1 with TRBJ1-4; 9 bases agree with TRBD1. V trimming: 5 bases; J trimming: 3 bases; junction bases outside the gene matches: 7. The germline V gene has CDR1 MGHDK and CDR2 SYGVNS. The length of the CDR3 is 16 residues. CDR3 coding DNA: TGTGCCAGCAGTTGGGGACAGGGCGCGGCTAATGAAAAACTGTTTTTT. It specifies CASSWGQGAANEKLFF.

The CDR3 DNA sequence: TGTGCCAGCAGCTTAAAAAAGGGGATGGACGAGCAGTACTTC. Protein: CASSLKKGMDEQYF. V usage is TRBV7-9 and J usage is TRBJ2-7; a possible D gene is TRBD1 (5 bases). The CDR3 extends over 14 amino acids. The V and J ends lost 2 bases and 5 bases respectively, with 13 bases between them. Germline CDR1 SEHNR, CDR2 FQNEAQ (reference sequence).

This chain links TRBV3-1 (or the pseudogene TRBV3-2) with TRBJ1-1, with D hard to call. Trimming removed 2 bases from V and 7 bases from J, with 11 bases in between. The CDR3 spans 13 residues. Germline V gives CDR1 LGHDT, CDR2 YNNKEL (reference sequence). The CDR3 bases are TGTGCCAGCAGCCAATCGAACGGGTTTGAAGCTTTCTTT. Translating it yields CASSQSNGFEAFF.

The chain couples TRBV19 to TRBJ1-2; TRBD1 agrees at 7 bases. The trim removed 5 bases at V and 7 bases at J, leaving 7 bases unmatched. The CDR3 is 13 residues long. From germline, CDR1 is LNHDA and CDR2 SQIVND (reference sequence). The CDR3 loop reads CASSESRGSGYTF. The CDR3, as DNA: TGTGCCAGTAGTGAGTCCAGGGGGAGTGGCTACACCTTC.

This chain joins TRBV4-3 and TRBJ1-1; D not certain. The CDR3 contains 12 residues. Germline values: CDR1 LGHNA, CDR2 YSLEER. The V end was cut by 3 bases, the J end by 8 bases, with 10 bases between. The CDR3 nucleotides are TGCGCCAGCAGCCAGCCGGGAAAAGAAGCTTTCTTT. Its translation is CASSQPGKEAFF.

For this clone: A much more abundant neighbour one base away suggests this may be a read error. The chain couples TRBV9 to TRBJ1-5, with 9 bases fitting TRBD1. Germline V gene sequence: CDR1 SGDLS, CDR2 YYNGEE. Trimming took 3 bases from V and 2 from J; bases not matched to a gene: 0. This CDR3 region has 14 residues. CDR3 in DNA: TGTGCCAGCAGCGGGACAGGGGGCAATCAGCCCCAGCATTTT. Translating gives CASSGTGGNQPQHF. The full variable domain, its missing parts supplied by reference TRBV9 and TRBJ1-5, is DSGVTQTPKHLITATGQRVTLRCSPRSGDLSVYWYQQSLDQGLQFLIQYYNGEERAKGNILERFSAQQFPDLHSELNLSSLELGDSALYFCASSGTGGNQPQHFGDGTRLSIL.

The chain uses TRBV6-5 and TRBJ1-1; 7 bases agree with TRBD1. This CDR3 contains 15 residues. V trimming: 7 bases; J trimming: 3 bases; junction bases outside the gene matches: 11. Looked up from germline, CDR1 is MNHEY and CDR2 is SVGAGI. DNA for the CDR3: TGTGCCAGCACGTCCTTAACAGGGGTTTACACTGAAGCTTTCTTT. This encodes CASTSLTGVYTEAFF.

The gene calls are TRBV4-3 and TRBJ2-1; 10 positions match TRBD1. V shed 0 bases, J shed 8 bases, and the junction held 7 bases outside the gene matches. CDR3 length: 16 residues. Germline V gives CDR1 LGHNA, CDR2 YSLEER. CDR3 in amino acids: CASSQETGQGIDEQFF. The CDR3 coding sequence is TGCGCCAGCAGCCAAGAGACGGGACAGGGGATCGATGAGCAGTTCTTC.

J is TRBJ2-5 and V is TRBV10-3, with D hard to call. The CDR3 totals 13 residues. CDR1 and CDR2 from the germline V gene are ENHRY and SYGVKD. V lost 1 base to trimming and J lost 1 base, with 4 bases between them. The CDR3 nucleotides are TGTGCCATCAGTGAGTACAGCCAAGAGACCCAGTACTTC. Its translation is CAISEYSQETQYF.

This rearrangement joins TRBV28 to TRBJ2-7, with 8 bases aligning to TRBD1. The CDR3 covers 13 residues. CDR1 MDHEN and CDR2 SYDVKM come from the germline V gene. V trimming: 6 bases; J trimming: 4 bases; junction bases outside the gene matches: 5. The CDR3, as DNA: TGTGCCAGCAGAAGGACAGGGAGATACGAGCAGTACTTC. Its translation: CASRRTGRYEQYF.

Concerning this clone: This sample also contains other DNA sequences that code for the same CDR3. J is TRBJ2-2 and V is TRBV11-2, with D perhaps TRBD2 (5 bases). Germline CDR1 SGHAT, CDR2 FQNNGV. V was pared by 2 bases and J by 2 bases, with 9 bases between. The CDR3 totals 15 residues. The CDR3 region has the DNA TGTGCCAGCAGCTTACTAGCTGCCAACACCGGGGAGCTGTTTTTT. Translation: CASSLLAANTGELFF.

The V gene is TRBV5-5, the J gene TRBJ2-7; TRBD2 is a possible D gene (7 bases). The germline CDR1 and CDR2 sequences are SGHKS and YYEKEE (reference sequence). CDR3 size: 15 residues. Trimming left V 4 bases short and J 4 bases short, with 18 bases between. The CDR3 DNA reads TGTGCCAGCAGCCTACTAGTGCGGGGGCCATACGAGCAGTACTTC. It yields the protein CASSLLVRGPYEQYF.

The chain carries TRBV5-1 and TRBJ2-3; 7 nucleotides align to TRBD2. V shed 4 bases and J 2 bases; nucleotides not matched to a gene: 4. The CDR3 consists of 14 residues. CDR1 SGHRS and CDR2 YFSETQ come from the germline V gene. CDR3 in DNA: TGCGCCAGCAGCCAAGGGACTATCACAGATACGCAGTATTTT. Protein sequence: CASSQGTITDTQYF.